These T cell receptor beta chains were read from a single sample in a study of technical replicates of blood from several donors. The data were produced by immunoSEQ multiplex PCR, yet TCRdb's version contains in-frame clones alone and is incomplete. The sample has more than 65,000 clones, just under 95% seen once. Source material: T cells isolated from PBMCs. The receptor source for this set is a human donor in good health. CDR3s include the opening cysteine and the closing phenylalanine or tryptophan. A D gene is named only where the DNA matches it firmly. Clone size appears in some rows only: once, few, many, or a class for an expanded clone.

j_call: TRBJ1-1; v_call: TRBV28; d_call: .; clone_size: .; cdr3_aa: CASISGFEAFF; cdr3_nt: TGTGCCAGCATCAGCGGCTTTGAAGCTTTCTTT
j_call: TRBJ2-7; v_call: TRBV5-1; d_call: TRBD1; clone_size: once; cdr3_aa: CASSLESRDRSPYEQYF; cdr3_nt: TGCGCCAGCAGCTTGGAGTCTCGGGACAGATCGCCCTACGAGCAGTACTTC
j_call: TRBJ1-1; v_call: TRBV28; d_call: TRBD1; clone_size: .; cdr3_aa: CASGGQYTEAFF; cdr3_nt: TGTGCCAGCGGGGGACAGTACACTGAAGCTTTCTTT
j_call: TRBJ2-7; v_call: TRBV7-6; d_call: .; clone_size: .; cdr3_aa: CASSPGLGQLSYEQYF; cdr3_nt: TGTGCCAGCAGCCCGGGTCTCGGACAGCTTTCCTACGAGCAGTACTTC
j_call: TRBJ2-1; v_call: TRBV7-6; d_call: TRBD2; clone_size: once; cdr3_aa: CASSEWTSAYNEQFF; cdr3_nt: TGTGCCAGCAGCGAATGGACTAGCGCTTACAATGAGCAGTTCTTC
j_call: TRBJ2-7; v_call: TRBV2; d_call: .; clone_size: once; cdr3_aa: CASELDAEGQSYEQYF; cdr3_nt: TGTGCCAGCGAGCTTGACGCAGAAGGACAGAGCTACGAGCAGTACTTC
j_call: TRBJ2-7; v_call: TRBV20-1; d_call: .; clone_size: .; cdr3_aa: CSAEVVNEQYF; cdr3_nt: TGCAGTGCGGAGGTGGTAAACGAGCAGTACTTC
j_call: TRBJ2-1; v_call: TRBV4-1; d_call: .; clone_size: .; cdr3_aa: CASSPYLTGSSYNEQFF; cdr3_nt: TGCGCCAGCAGCCCCTACCTTACTGGGAGCTCCTACAATGAGCAGTTCTTC
j_call: TRBJ1-4; v_call: TRBV4-1; d_call: .; clone_size: .; cdr3_aa: CASSQSTPTNEKLFF; cdr3_nt: TGCGCCAGCAGCCAATCGACACCAACTAATGAAAAACTGTTTTTT
j_call: TRBJ1-2; v_call: TRBV28; d_call: .; clone_size: .; cdr3_aa: CASTHGQLNYGYTF; cdr3_nt: TGTGCCAGCACCCACGGACAGTTGAACTATGGCTACACCTTC
j_call: TRBJ1-6; v_call: TRBV30; d_call: TRBD1; clone_size: .; cdr3_aa: CAWRDRGSSPLHF; cdr3_nt: TGTGCCTGGAGGGACAGGGGTAGTTCACCCCTCCACTTT
j_call: TRBJ2-7; v_call: TRBV20-1; d_call: TRBD2; clone_size: .; cdr3_aa: CSARGGDEQYF; cdr3_nt: TGCAGTGCTAGGGGGGGGGACGAGCAGTACTTC
j_call: TRBJ2-1; v_call: TRBV6-4; d_call: TRBD2; clone_size: .; cdr3_aa: CASSDSTSGSYNEQFF; cdr3_nt: TGTGCCAGCAGTGACTCGACTAGCGGGAGCTACAATGAGCAGTTCTTC
j_call: TRBJ2-7; v_call: TRBV10-3; d_call: TRBD1; clone_size: .; cdr3_aa: CAISGGGPEQYF; cdr3_nt: TGTGCCATCAGTGGAGGGGGCCCCGAGCAGTACTTC
j_call: TRBJ2-7; v_call: TRBV6-6; d_call: .; clone_size: .; cdr3_aa: CASGGSAYEQYF; cdr3_nt: TGTGCCAGCGGGGGCAGCGCCTACGAGCAGTACTTC
j_call: TRBJ2-1; v_call: TRBV29-1; d_call: .; clone_size: .; cdr3_aa: CSVAVSSSYNEQFF; cdr3_nt: TGCAGCGTTGCTGTCTCGAGCTCCTACAATGAGCAGTTCTTC
j_call: TRBJ2-7; v_call: TRBV5-1; d_call: TRBD1; clone_size: .; cdr3_aa: CASSFSFGTGAYEQYF; cdr3_nt: TGCGCCAGCAGCTTTTCCTTCGGGACAGGGGCCTACGAGCAGTACTTC
j_call: TRBJ1-3; v_call: TRBV14; d_call: .; clone_size: .; cdr3_aa: CASSQVAGSGNTIYF; cdr3_nt: TGTGCCAGCAGCCAAGTCGCGGGGTCTGGAAACACCATATATTTT
j_call: TRBJ2-2; v_call: TRBV7-9; d_call: .; clone_size: .; cdr3_aa: CASRDSYGPALFF; cdr3_nt: TGTGCCAGCAGGGACAGTTATGGTCCGGCGTTGTTTTTT
j_call: TRBJ2-1; v_call: TRBV5-4; d_call: .; clone_size: .; cdr3_aa: CASSLRGEQFF; cdr3_nt: TGTGCCAGCAGCTTGAGGGGGGAGCAGTTCTTC
j_call: TRBJ1-1; v_call: TRBV4-1; d_call: TRBD1; clone_size: .; cdr3_aa: CASSQVSGTGPEAFF; cdr3_nt: TGCGCCAGCAGCCAAGTCTCCGGGACAGGCCCTGAAGCTTTCTTT
j_call: TRBJ1-1; v_call: TRBV15; d_call: .; clone_size: .; cdr3_aa: CAASEGRVTTEAFF; cdr3_nt: TGTGCCGCCTCGGAGGGCAGGGTCACCACTGAAGCTTTCTTT
j_call: TRBJ2-2; v_call: TRBV2; d_call: .; clone_size: .; cdr3_aa: CASAWRRDTGELFF; cdr3_nt: TGTGCCAGCGCCTGGAGGAGGGACACCGGGGAGCTGTTTTTT
j_call: TRBJ2-7; v_call: TRBV9; d_call: .; clone_size: .; cdr3_aa: CASGRQGYEQYF; cdr3_nt: TGTGCCAGCGGAAGGCAGGGCTACGAGCAGTACTTC
j_call: TRBJ2-7; v_call: TRBV27; d_call: TRBD1; clone_size: .; cdr3_aa: CASSLTGTGTYEQYF; cdr3_nt: TGTGCCAGCAGTCTAACCGGGACAGGAACCTACGAGCAGTACTTC
j_call: TRBJ1-1; v_call: TRBV5-1; d_call: TRBD1; clone_size: .; cdr3_aa: CASSDGQGSAEAFF; cdr3_nt: TGCGCCAGCAGCGACGGACAGGGTTCGGCTGAAGCTTTCTTT
j_call: TRBJ1-1; v_call: TRBV7-9; d_call: .; clone_size: once; cdr3_aa: CASSPTGTEAFF; cdr3_nt: TGTGCCAGCAGCCCGACGGGCACTGAAGCTTTCTTT
j_call: TRBJ1-2; v_call: TRBV19; d_call: TRBD1; clone_size: .; cdr3_aa: CASSGTGSFYGYTF; cdr3_nt: TGTGCCAGTAGTGGGACAGGGTCCTTCTATGGCTACACCTTC
j_call: TRBJ2-7; v_call: TRBV29-1; d_call: .; clone_size: once; cdr3_aa: CSVEDGGYEQYF; cdr3_nt: TGCAGCGTTGAAGATGGCGGATACGAGCAGTACTTC
j_call: TRBJ2-3; v_call: TRBV29-1; d_call: TRBD2; clone_size: .; cdr3_aa: CSVWGGRAADTQYF; cdr3_nt: TGCAGCGTTTGGGGTGGGAGGGCCGCAGATACGCAGTATTTT
j_call: TRBJ1-5; v_call: TRBV6-1; d_call: .; clone_size: .; cdr3_aa: CASSERSNQPQHF; cdr3_nt: TGTGCCAGCAGTGAGCGTAGCAATCAGCCCCAGCATTTT
j_call: TRBJ2-3; v_call: TRBV14; d_call: .; clone_size: .; cdr3_aa: CASSHHTDTQYF; cdr3_nt: TGTGCCAGCAGCCATCACACAGATACGCAGTATTTT
j_call: TRBJ1-5; v_call: TRBV4-1; d_call: .; clone_size: .; cdr3_aa: CASSQATGNQPQHF; cdr3_nt: TGCGCCAGCAGCCAAGCCACAGGGAATCAGCCCCAGCATTTT
j_call: TRBJ2-1; v_call: TRBV29-1; d_call: .; clone_size: .; cdr3_aa: CSVNPRSNEQFF; cdr3_nt: TGCAGCGTCAATCCTCGGAGCAATGAGCAGTTCTTC
j_call: TRBJ2-3; v_call: TRBV6-1; d_call: TRBD2; clone_size: .; cdr3_aa: CASSVALAGPSTDTQYF; cdr3_nt: TGTGCCAGCAGTGTCGCTCTAGCGGGTCCTAGCACAGATACGCAGTATTTT
j_call: TRBJ1-1; v_call: TRBV6-1; d_call: TRBD1; clone_size: .; cdr3_aa: CASRERQGHTEAFF; cdr3_nt: TGTGCCAGCAGAGAAAGACAGGGGCACACTGAAGCTTTCTTT
j_call: TRBJ2-7; v_call: TRBV7-9; d_call: TRBD1; clone_size: .; cdr3_aa: CASSLLRDSSYEQYF; cdr3_nt: TGTGCCAGCAGCTTATTACGGGACAGTTCCTACGAGCAGTACTTC
j_call: TRBJ2-1; v_call: TRBV23-1; d_call: TRBD2; clone_size: .; cdr3_aa: CASSRSGRPVDCEQFF; cdr3_nt: TGCGCCAGCAGTCGGAGCGGGAGGCCTGTAGATTGCGAGCAGTTCTTC
j_call: TRBJ2-7; v_call: TRBV4-2; d_call: TRBD2; clone_size: once; cdr3_aa: CASSQGAGLAEYEQYF; cdr3_nt: TGTGCCAGCAGCCAAGGGGCCGGACTAGCGGAATACGAGCAGTACTTC
j_call: TRBJ2-5; v_call: TRBV5-1; d_call: .; clone_size: .; cdr3_aa: CASSLDRVATQYF; cdr3_nt: TGCGCCAGCAGCTTGGACAGGGTGGCGACCCAGTACTTC
j_call: TRBJ2-2; v_call: TRBV6-5; d_call: .; clone_size: .; cdr3_aa: CASSYGQGELFF; cdr3_nt: TGTGCCAGCAGTTACGGGCAGGGGGAGCTGTTTTTT
j_call: TRBJ2-3; v_call: TRBV19; d_call: .; clone_size: once; cdr3_aa: CASSRTEAAGDTQYF; cdr3_nt: TGTGCCAGTAGTAGGACAGAGGCGGCGGGAGATACGCAGTATTTT
j_call: TRBJ2-7; v_call: TRBV2; d_call: TRBD2; clone_size: .; cdr3_aa: CASRVLAGSSYEQYF; cdr3_nt: TGTGCCAGCAGGGTTCTAGCGGGAAGCTCCTACGAGCAGTACTTC
j_call: TRBJ1-1; v_call: TRBV9; d_call: .; clone_size: .; cdr3_aa: CASSARAGMKGNTEAFF; cdr3_nt: TGTGCCAGCAGCGCCAGAGCAGGGATGAAGGGGAACACTGAAGCTTTCTTT
j_call: TRBJ1-2; v_call: TRBV7-8; d_call: .; clone_size: .; cdr3_aa: CASSFLGRTGSPRDGYTF; cdr3_nt: TGTGCCAGCAGCTTTTTAGGACGCACAGGGTCCCCTCGGGATGGCTACACCTTC
j_call: TRBJ1-4; v_call: TRBV6-1; d_call: .; clone_size: once; cdr3_aa: CASNLAQNEKLFF; cdr3_nt: TGTGCCAGCAATCTGGCTCAGAATGAAAAACTGTTTTTT